This T cell receptor beta chain was profiled in a study of blood T cell repertoires in COVID-19. The CDR3 runs 14 residues. The V and J ends lost 1 base and 5 bases respectively, with 12 bases between them. Germline CDR1 SGHRS, CDR2 YFSETQ. Generated by immunoSEQ multiplex PCR, the TCRdb table keeps only in-frame clones and is missing some. The data show 140,000 to 150,000 clones, about four fifths seen once. The chain combines TRBV5-1 with TRBJ2-5; tentative D call: TRBD2 (5 bases). The sequencing input was peripheral blood. The clonotype originates from a human donor with acute or convalescent COVID-19. The donor label of this sample is uncertain. The CDR3 spells CASSLPRAGETQYF. The DNA of the CDR3 is TGCGCCAGCAGCTTGCCGCGGGCTGGGGAGACCCAGTACTTC.